This T cell receptor beta chain was identified during a study of blood T cell repertoires in COVID-19. The wider study: In each case, the material was cDNA or gDNA derived from T cells, B-cell-depleted T cells, or PBMCs.

Measured with immunoSEQ multiplex PCR; TCRdb has only the in-frame clones, and not every one. The sample has 25,000 to 35,000 clones; more than 80% are singletons. This TCR was recovered from a woman older than 75 with acute or convalescent COVID-19. The sample taken for sequencing was peripheral blood.

The CDR3 bases are TGTGCCAGCAGCTCGGGACAAGATGAAAAACTGTTTTTT. It translates to CASSSGQDEKLFF. This chain links TRBV11-3 with TRBJ1-4; possible D gene TRBD1, 6 bases. Germline lookup yields CDR1 SGHNT and CDR2 YENEEA. V was trimmed by 4 bases and J by 6 bases, leaving 9 bases between them. This CDR3 comprises 13 residues.